One T cell receptor beta chain is described in this entry. Its antigen is not identified. This record comes from a study of CD4 T cells in relation to SARS-CoV-2 and coronaviruses. In the study overall: Crossreactive spike epitopes shared across donors were mapped to their HLA restriction.

Method: immunoSEQ multiplex PCR; TCRdb's copy keeps in-frame clones and lacks some. The table shows more than 20,000 clones, with about 80% occurring only once. The germline V gene has CDR1 MDHEN and CDR2 SYDVKM. With V trimmed by 6 bases and J by 1 base, 8 bases remained unmatched. This CDR3 comprises 16 residues. The unexposed donors gave CD4+ T cells in 2011-2018, prior to COVID-19. Isolation of CD4+ T cells took place after less than 11 days in culture. Sequenced sample: CD4+ T cells from PBMCs, cultured in vitro. The chain employs TRBV28 and TRBJ1-5, with 8 bases that match TRBD1. This TCR derives from a human donor in good health. CDR3 in amino acids: CASSSNPGGSNQPQHF. The CDR3 DNA reads TGTGCCAGCAGCTCAAACCCAGGGGGCAGCAATCAGCCCCAGCATTTT.